These T cell receptor beta chains were read from a single sample in a study of cytomegalovirus exposure and HLA in healthy donors. Clones were sequenced by immunoSEQ multiplex PCR, and TCRdb holds only the in-frame ones, with some missing. The table lists 150,000 to 200,000 clones, more than 9.5% of them singletons, with approximately 7.8% in the top ten. The specimen sequenced was PBMCs. The receptors were gathered from a man in his fifties or sixties in good health and CMV-seropositive. The CDR3 runs from the conserved cysteine through the conserved F or W. The D gene is left open where the match is weak. The size field is filled for only some rows; it gives once, few, many or a size class.

d_gene	v_gene	j_gene	abundance	CDR3nt	CDR3aa
NA	TRBV30	TRBJ2-5	few	TGTGCCTGGAGGAGGGAAGAGACCCAGTACTTC	CAWRREETQYF
TRBD1	TRBV29-1	TRBJ2-2	few	TGCAGCGTTGAAAAGACAGGGGGAACGTCCGGGGAGCTGTTTTTT	CSVEKTGGTSGELFF
TRBD1	TRBV11-3	TRBJ2-2	few	TGTGCCAGCAGCCCGGGACAGGGAAACACCGGGGAGCTGTTTTTT	CASSPGQGNTGELFF
NA	TRBV5-4	TRBJ1-1	NA	TGTGCCAGCAGCTTGGAGGGGGTCTATGAAGCTTTCTTT	CASSLEGVYEAFF
TRBD1	TRBV9	TRBJ1-6	NA	TGTGCCAGCAGCGTGACCCCAGGGGGATCACCCCTCCACTTT	CASSVTPGGSPLHF
NA	TRBV6-1	TRBJ1-5	few	TGTGCCAGCAGTGAGGCAGGGGTTCAGCCCCAGCATTTT	CASSEAGVQPQHF
TRBD1	TRBV10-3	TRBJ2-2	NA	TGTGCCATCGCCGGACAGGGAATGGACTCCGGGGAGCTGTTTTTT	CAIAGQGMDSGELFF
NA	TRBV5-8	TRBJ1-2	few	TGTGCCAGCGGCCAACAGCTCAACTATGGCTACACCTTC	CASGQQLNYGYTF
TRBD2	TRBV7-2	TRBJ2-1	NA	TGTGCCAGCAGCCGGACTAGCGGCTACAATGAGCAGTTCTTC	CASSRTSGYNEQFF
NA	TRBV20-1	TRBJ2-1	NA	TGCAGTGCTAGCTTGGGAGATGAGCAGTTCTTC	CSASLGDEQFF
NA	TRBV5-4	TRBJ1-3	few	TGTGCCAGCAGCTGGGGCGGCGCGGGGGCGAGAGGAAACACCATATATTTT	CASSWGGAGARGNTIYF
NA	TRBV6-5	TRBJ2-2	few	TGTGCCAGCAGTTACCGGGGGGCGCTGGGCACCGGGGAGCTGTTTTTT	CASSYRGALGTGELFF
TRBD1	TRBV6-5	TRBJ1-1	few	TGTGCCAGCAGTCCGACAGGGGGAATCACTGAAGCTTTCTTT	CASSPTGGITEAFF
NA	TRBV7-9	TRBJ1-1	NA	TGTGCCAGCAGTGCGGCCGGTAACACTGAAGCTTTCTTT	CASSAAGNTEAFF
NA	TRBV25-1	TRBJ2-5	few	TGTGCCAGCAGTGAATATAATTGGGGCAGGCCGGAGACCCAGTACTTC	CASSEYNWGRPETQYF
TRBD2	TRBV5-1	TRBJ2-1	NA	TGCGCCAGCGATCTCCTAGCGGGGGGAACGGGTGAGCAGTTCTTC	CASDLLAGGTGEQFF
NA	TRBV30	TRBJ1-6	few	TGTGCCTGGAGCGGGGGGGGGCGCGGGACACCCCTCCACTTT	CAWSGGGRGTPLHF
NA	TRBV10-2	TRBJ2-3	few	TGCGCCAGCAGGACCCGTCCCAGAGGGGATACGCAGTATTTT	CASRTRPRGDTQYF
NA	TRBV6-4	TRBJ2-3	few	TGTGCCAGCAGTGAACAGGGTGGAAAAGATACGCAGTATTTT	CASSEQGGKDTQYF
NA	TRBV7-9	TRBJ1-1	few	TGTGCCAGCAGCTTATACCAGGGCGAGGATGAAGCTTTCTTT	CASSLYQGEDEAFF
TRBD1	TRBV28	TRBJ2-6	few	TGTGCCAGCAGTCTACGGACAGGCCGCTCTGGGGCCAACGTCCTGACTTTC	CASSLRTGRSGANVLTF
NA	TRBV5-3	TRBJ1-1	NA	TGTGCCAGAAGCCGCAAAGGGGGGAACACTGAAGCTTTCTTT	CARSRKGGNTEAFF
NA	TRBV28	TRBJ2-1	few	TGTGCCAGCAGTCCACAGGCCTACAATGAGCAGTTCTTC	CASSPQAYNEQFF
NA	TRBV4-1	TRBJ1-2	few	TGCGCCAGCAGCCAAGATCCAGACAGAACTAACTATGGCTACACCTTC	CASSQDPDRTNYGYTF
NA	TRBV2	TRBJ1-6	few	TGTGCCAGCCGGGGAGAAGATTCACCCCTCCACTTT	CASRGEDSPLHF
TRBD1	TRBV28	TRBJ2-3	NA	TGTGCCAGCAGTTTAAGCGGACAGGGGACCAGAGATACGCAGTATTTT	CASSLSGQGTRDTQYF
NA	TRBV7-2	TRBJ1-1	NA	TGTGCCAGCAGCTTAGAGACCGGCCGCGGCCAGGAAGCTTTCTTT	CASSLETGRGQEAFF
NA	TRBV19	TRBJ1-2	NA	TGTGCCAGTAGGTTTATTGGCGGAGCCCTGCTCTATGGCTACACCTTC	CASRFIGGALLYGYTF
TRBD2	TRBV19	TRBJ2-2	few	TGTGCCAGTAGTATAGCCCCTCCCCTCCTAGCGGGGGGGCCCGGGACCGGGGAGCTGTTTTTT	CASSIAPPLLAGGPGTGELFF
TRBD1	TRBV5-1	TRBJ1-6	NA	TGCGCCAGCAGCTCCCGGGACAGGGGTCTCTCTTCCTATAATTCACCCCTCCACTTT	CASSSRDRGLSSYNSPLHF
NA	TRBV7-9	TRBJ1-2	few	TGTGCCAGCAGCGACAGCGCTGACTATGGCTACACCTTC	CASSDSADYGYTF
TRBD1	TRBV19	TRBJ1-5	few	TGTGCCAGTAGTTTCGGGACAGGGCGATCAAATCAGCCCCAGCATTTT	CASSFGTGRSNQPQHF
NA	TRBV28	TRBJ1-1	NA	TGTGCCAGCAGTTTAACATTCGCTGAAGCTTTCTTT	CASSLTFAEAFF
TRBD1	TRBV27	TRBJ2-1	few	TGTGCCAGCAGTCCTGCCGGGACAGCAGGGTCCAATGAGCAGTTCTTC	CASSPAGTAGSNEQFF
NA	TRBV27	TRBJ1-4	NA	TGTGCCCCCAGGGAAAGGGGCGAAAAACTGTTTTTT	CAPRERGEKLFF
TRBD2	TRBV27	TRBJ2-5	NA	TGTGCCAGCAGTTCCCGACTAGCGGGGGGGCCACGGAGGGAGACCCAGTACTTC	CASSSRLAGGPRRETQYF
NA	TRBV6-1	TRBJ1-5	few	TGTGCCAGCACCATGGCTGTGGGCAATCAGCCCCAGCATTTT	CASTMAVGNQPQHF
NA	TRBV28	TRBJ1-5	NA	TGTGCCAGCAGCTGGGCCTCTAGCAATCAGCCCCAGCATTTT	CASSWASSNQPQHF
NA	TRBV6-5	TRBJ2-4	few	TGTGCCAGCAGCCGGGACTCCCTGAAAAACATTCAGTACTTC	CASSRDSLKNIQYF
NA	TRBV11-3	TRBJ1-1	few	TGTGCCAGCAGCTCTTATACGGGGGGTGACACTGAAGCTTTCTTT	CASSSYTGGDTEAFF
NA	TRBV29-1	TRBJ2-1	few	TGCAGCGTTGAAGATGCACAGGACACCTACAATGAGCAGTTCTTC	CSVEDAQDTYNEQFF
TRBD1	TRBV2	TRBJ2-3	few	TGTGCCCAGAAGGGGACAGGGTACGCAGATACGCAGTATTTT	CAQKGTGYADTQYF
NA	TRBV18	TRBJ1-2	few	TGTGCCAGCTCACCACCGGGGCAGGGCATGCTCGGTGGCTACACCTTC	CASSPPGQGMLGGYTF
NA	TRBV6-1	TRBJ2-7	few	TGTGCCAGCAGTTTGACGGGACTGGGGTTCGAGCAGTACTTC	CASSLTGLGFEQYF
NA	TRBV6-5	TRBJ2-1	NA	TGTGCCAGCCACGGACAGAGCTCCTACAATGAGCAGTTCTTC	CASHGQSSYNEQFF
NA	TRBV19	TRBJ1-1	few	TGTGCCAGTAGTATGGCAGGGGAGATTGGGAACACTGAAGCTTTCTTT	CASSMAGEIGNTEAFF
TRBD1	TRBV5-5	TRBJ1-2	NA	TGTGCCAGCAGCCTGGGGCCAGGGGGGATTGATGGCTACACCTTC	CASSLGPGGIDGYTF
NA	TRBV11-2	TRBJ2-3	few	TGTGCCAGCAGCAGGGGGGGGTTAGAGGGAGATACGCAGTATTTT	CASSRGGLEGDTQYF
TRBD1	TRBV6-5	TRBJ1-2	NA	TGTGCCAGCAGTTACTCCGGGACAGGGGGCTATGGCTACACCTTC	CASSYSGTGGYGYTF
NA	TRBV6-5	TRBJ2-3	few	TGTGCCAGCAGTTTCTCAGGGAAGGGAGGAGCAGATACGCAGTATTTT	CASSFSGKGGADTQYF
NA	TRBV14	TRBJ2-3	NA	TGTGCCAGCAGCCAACCGGGACTTTACACAGATACGCAGTATTTT	CASSQPGLYTDTQYF